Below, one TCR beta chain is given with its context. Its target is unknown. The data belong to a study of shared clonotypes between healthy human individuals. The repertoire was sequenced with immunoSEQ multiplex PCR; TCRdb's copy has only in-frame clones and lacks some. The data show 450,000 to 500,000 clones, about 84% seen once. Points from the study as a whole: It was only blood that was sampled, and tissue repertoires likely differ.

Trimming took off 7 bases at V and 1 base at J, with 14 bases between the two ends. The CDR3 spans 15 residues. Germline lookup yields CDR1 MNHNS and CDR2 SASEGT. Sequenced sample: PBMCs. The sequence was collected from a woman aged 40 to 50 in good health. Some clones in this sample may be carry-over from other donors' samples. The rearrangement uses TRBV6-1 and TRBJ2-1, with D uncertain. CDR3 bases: TGTGCCAGCACCCAAGTCCCCGGTTCCTACAATGAGCAGTTCTTC. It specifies CASTQVPGSYNEQFF.